This T cell receptor (beta chain) was documented in a study of shared clonotypes between healthy human individuals. CD8 cells regarded as naive lacked CD45RO, were positively chosen for CCR7, and omitted terminally differentiated effector memory CD45RA+ cells. Every donor, a Caucasian adult, lived in Nashville, Tennessee. With respect to this clone: Its antigen is unidentified.

Study-level points and caveats: Estimated richness was generally greater in naive than memory subsets.

Data came from immunoSEQ multiplex PCR; TCRdb stores just in-frame clones and leaves some out. The sample includes about 2,200,000 clones, 93% seen only once; the top ten take 1.5% to 2%. V was clipped by 5 bases and J by 2 bases; unmatched bases: 5. Germline lookup yields CDR1 SEHNR and CDR2 FQNEAQ (reference sequence). The CDR3 loop spans 14 amino acids. This chain joins TRBV7-9 and TRBJ2-5, with 7 bases fitting TRBD2. The clonotype originates from a man aged 18 to 30 in good health. Some clones in this sample may be carry-over from other donors' samples. Sequenced: naive CD8+ T cells from PBMCs. CDR3 residues: CASSRLAEQETQYF. DNA of the CDR3: TGTGCCAGCAGCAGACTAGCAGAACAAGAGACCCAGTACTTC.